One sample yielded the 24 T cell receptor beta chains listed below, sequenced in a study of breast tumors, draining lymph nodes, adjacent tissues. TCRdb redid the calling of the multiplex PCR reads with MiXCR, one entry per CDR3 protein. The sample contains some 49,000 distinct CDR3 sequences, 20% to 25% of which appear only once. Sequenced sample: breast tumor tissue. The receptor source for this set is a female donor with breast cancer. Some clones in this sample may be carry-over from other donors' samples.

Points on this clonotype: A much larger clone sits a single nucleotide away, making a read error possible. The V and J genes are TRBV20-1 and TRBJ2-5; 8 bases map to TRBD1. Per germline, CDR1 DFQATT and CDR2 SNEGSKA (reference sequence). V was pared by 6 bases and J by 2 bases, with 8 bases of the junction left unmatched. This CDR3 region has 14 residues. The CDR3 bases are TGCAGTGCGGACGGGACAGGAGCACAAGAGACCCAGTACTTC. Amino acids: CSADGTGAQETQYF.

As regards this clonotype: The germline gene is not matched at one end of the junction; a read error may be the cause. The V gene is TRBV5-4, the J gene TRBJ1-2, with D tentatively TRBD1 (6 bases). Per germline, CDR1 SGHNT and CDR2 YYREEE (reference sequence). The CDR3 loop spans 16 amino acids. Here the CDR3 reads CAGSLRLGATASGYTF. The DNA of the CDR3 is TGTGCCGGCAGCTTGAGGTTGGGGGCGACTGCTAGCGGCTACACCTTC.

The sample holds many counts of this clonotype. V gene TRBV3-1 combines with J gene TRBJ1-6, with D perhaps TRBD1 (5 bases). Trimming stripped 5 bases from V and 10 bases from J, with 12 bases between. Germline values: CDR1 LGHDT, CDR2 YNNKEL (reference sequence). The CDR3 runs 13 residues. CDR3: CASSTRVNSPLHF. The CDR3 DNA reads as TGTGCCAGCAGCACCAGGGTGAACTCACCCCTCCACTTT. The full variable domain, in which reference TRBV3-1 and TRBJ1-6 provide the parts outside the CDR3, is DTAVSQTPKYLVTQMGNDKSIKCEQNLGHDTMYWYKQDSKKFLKIMFSYNNKELIINETVPNRFSPKSPDKAHLNLHINSLELGDSAVYFCASSTRVNSPLHFGNGTRLTVT.

V gene TRBV4-1 combines with J gene TRBJ2-3, with 11 bases that match TRBD2. CDR3 length: 14 amino acids. V was pared by 5 bases and J by 5 bases, with 3 bases of the junction left unmatched. The germline gives CDR1 MGHRA, CDR2 YSYEKL. The CDR3 coding sequence is TGCGCCAGCAGCATACTAGCGGGGGTAGATACGCAGTATTTT. Amino acid sequence: CASSILAGVDTQYF.

This clonotype was seen ten or more times. This chain joins TRBV9 and TRBJ2-7; 7 positions match TRBD2. The V segment lost 3 bases and the J segment 0 bases; nucleotides outside the gene matches: 3. This CDR3 comprises 14 residues. The germline V gene has CDR1 SGDLS and CDR2 YYNGEE. CDR3 amino acids: CASSAGGRSYEQYF. CDR3 DNA sequence: TGTGCCAGCAGCGCGGGAGGCCGCTCCTACGAGCAGTACTTC.

As regards this clonotype: Being one base from a much bigger clone, this may be a read error. The genes are TRBV12-3 or TRBV12-4 and TRBJ1-4; 9 positions agree with TRBD1. V trimming: 6 bases; J trimming: 4 bases; junction bases outside the gene matches: 9. The CDR3 loop spans 16 amino acids. In DNA, the CDR3 is TGTGCCAGCAGCTTGGGGTTGACAGGGGGTAATGAAAAACTGTTTTTT. Translated: CASSLGLTGGNEKLFF.

The sample holds many counts of this clonotype. The rearrangement uses TRBV18 and TRBJ2-3; 8 bases are a match to TRBD2. The V gene's germline CDR1 is KGHSH and CDR2 LQKENI. V lost 3 bases and J lost 6; bases outside the gene matches: 5. The CDR3 runs to 14 residues. CDR3 sequence (DNA): TGTGCCAGCTCACCTTACGGGAGGGCCGATACGCAGTATTTT. Translation: CASSPYGRADTQYF.

This clonotype came up many times. The rearrangement links TRBV5-5 to TRBJ2-3; 7 bases line up with TRBD1. Trimming took 4 bases from V and 1 from J; bases not matched to a gene: 6. Germline V gene lookup returns CDR1 SGHKS and CDR2 YYEKEE (reference sequence). The CDR3 has 15 residues. The CDR3 bases are TGTGCCAGCAGCGCCTTAGGGGGCGGCACAGATACGCAGTATTTT. The encoded protein is CASSALGGGTDTQYF.

This clonotype was counted at least ten times. This may be a read error: a much more frequent sequence differs by one nucleotide. The chain joins TRBV20-1 to TRBJ2-1; 8 bases are a match to TRBD2. The germline V gene encodes CDR1 DFQATT and CDR2 SNEGSKA (reference sequence). Germline trimming cut 7 bases from V and 3 bases from J; bases unmatched to any gene: 8. There are 14 residues in the CDR3. The CDR3 here is CSVSGTSVYNEQFF. The DNA for the CDR3 is TGCAGTGTTAGTGGGACTAGTGTCTACAATGAGCAGTTCTTC.

For this clonotype: Possible read error: a much larger clone is one base away. V usage is TRBV11-2 and J usage is TRBJ2-2; 7 bases agree with TRBD1. CDR1 SGHAT and CDR2 FQNNGV come from the germline V gene. CDR3 size: 15 residues. V shed 3 bases, J shed 3 bases, and the junction held 4 bases outside the gene matches. The CDR3 is CASSFRDRYTGELFF. The CDR3 nucleotides are TGTGCCAGCAGCTTCCGGGACAGATACACCGGGGAGCTGTTTTTT.

Relative to its sample, this clonotype is medium-sized. This chain joins TRBV19 and TRBJ2-1; 10 nucleotides align to TRBD2. Per the germline V gene, CDR1 is LNHDA and CDR2 is SQIVND (reference sequence). V gave up 5 bases and J gave up 4 bases; unmatched junction bases: 5. The CDR3 is 15 residues long. This CDR3 reads CASSASGSGYNEQFF. The CDR3 DNA is TGTGCCAGTAGTGCTAGCGGGAGCGGGTACAATGAGCAGTTCTTC. The full variable domain, completed using reference TRBV19 and TRBJ2-1, is DGGITQSPKYLFRKEGQNVTLSCEQNLNHDAMYWYRQDPGQGLRLIYYSQIVNDFQKGDIAEGYSVSREKKESFPLTVTSAQKNPTAFYLCASSASGSGYNEQFFGPGTRLTVL.

This clonotype was counted a few times. This sequence joins TRBV30 and TRBJ1-2; tentative D call: TRBD1 (5 bases). The CDR3 length is 13 residues. The germline V gene has CDR1 GTSNPN and CDR2 SVGIG (reference sequence). Trimming removed 0 bases from V and 4 bases from J, with 9 bases in between. CDR3 coding DNA: TGTGCCTGGAGTGTTGTAGGGACCTATGGCTACACCTTC. It specifies CAWSVVGTYGYTF.

This clonotype was picked up many times. The CDR3 reads CSAPPYGRGDPGYSEQYF. The CDR3 DNA follows: TGCAGTGCCCCCCCCTACGGGCGGGGGGACCCCGGCTACAGCGAGCAGTACTTC. This chain links TRBV20-1 with TRBJ2-7; 8 bases agree with TRBD2. Looked up from germline, CDR1 is DFQATT and CDR2 is SNEGSKA (reference sequence). V gave up 6 bases and J gave up 6 bases; unmatched junction bases: 25. The CDR3 length is 18 residues.

This clonotype was picked up many times. The rearrangement joins TRBV7-3 to TRBJ2-2; D may be TRBD2 (5 bases). CDR1 is SGHTA and CDR2 is FQGTGA in the germline V gene. The CDR3 extends over 15 amino acids. V shed 0 bases and J shed 4 bases, with 9 bases lying between them. The CDR3 DNA is TGTGCCAGCAGCTTAACGTCGGGGAGCACCGGGGAGCTGTTTTTT. Translated: CASSLTSGSTGELFF.

In its sample, this clonotype was seen many times. The chain joins TRBV5-1 to TRBJ1-3; no firm D call. Germline V CDR1 and CDR2: SGHRS, YFSETQ. The CDR3 has 11 amino acids. V was shortened by 3 bases and J by 4 bases, with 2 bases between the two germline ends. CDR3 DNA sequence: TGCGCCAGCAGCTCCGGAAACACCATATATTTT. Translation gives CASSSGNTIYF.

In its sample, this clonotype was seen many times. The chain couples TRBV4-1 to TRBJ1-2; D gene uncertain. The germline V gene has CDR1 MGHRA and CDR2 YSYEKL. The CDR3 contains 14 residues. Trimming left V 5 bases short and J 3 bases short, with 13 bases between. This CDR3 is CASSSMGGDYGYTF. The DNA of the CDR3 is TGCGCCAGCAGCTCCATGGGAGGCGACTATGGCTACACCTTC.

This clonotype was counted ten times or more. The rearrangement joins TRBV11-2 to TRBJ2-1, with TRBD2 matching 8 bases. CDR1 is SGHAT, CDR2 FQNNGV, per germline. V was clipped by 3 bases and J by 4 bases; unmatched bases: 14. The CDR3 loop spans 18 amino acids. In DNA form, the CDR3 reads TGTGCCAGCAGCTTCACCCATATAACGGGGGGGGTTTACAATGAGCAGTTCTTC. Its protein product is CASSFTHITGGVYNEQFF.

Many counts were recorded for this clonotype. The V call is TRBV19, the J call TRBJ1-2; 7 bases align to TRBD1. Germline V gene lookup returns CDR1 LNHDA and CDR2 SQIVND (reference sequence). The ends lost 4 bases at V and 2 bases at J; junction bases unmatched: 4. The CDR3 totals 14 residues. This CDR3 is CASSRDSLNYGYTF. In DNA form, the CDR3 reads TGTGCCAGTAGTAGGGACAGTTTAAACTATGGCTACACCTTC.

In DNA, the CDR3 is TGTGCCATCAGTAAGACTAACGAGCAGTACTTC. It specifies CAISKTNEQYF. This chain links TRBV10-3 with TRBJ2-7; D possibly corresponds to TRBD2 (5 bases). CDR1 is ENHRY and CDR2 is SYGVKD in the germline V gene. The CDR3 totals 11 residues. Trimming took 5 bases from V and 5 from J, leaving 7 bases between them.

On this clonotype itself: A much larger clone lies one base from this, so it may be a read error. The chain carries TRBV25-1 and TRBJ2-3; D ambiguous. The CDR3 covers 12 residues. Germline V gives CDR1 MGHDK, CDR2 SYGVNS. The CDR3 here is CARSGFSDTQYF. CDR3 DNA: TGTGCCCGCAGTGGCTTTTCAGATACGCAGTATTTT.

This clonotype is deemed medium-sized. V usage is TRBV5-1 and J usage is TRBJ2-3, with 8 nucleotides matching TRBD2. The CDR3 extends over 15 amino acids. Germline V CDR1 and CDR2: SGHRS, YFSETQ. J lost 2 bases, V lost 0 bases, and 2 bases had no gene match. The CDR3 DNA reads as TGCGCCAGCAGCTTGGGACTAGCGATCACAGATACGCAGTATTTT. Its protein is CASSLGLAITDTQYF.

This clonotype was seen ten or more times. The chain combines TRBV24-1 with TRBJ2-7, with TRBD2 matching 12 bases. Germline-derived CDR1 and CDR2 are KGHDR and SFDVKD. The J segment lost 5 bases and the V segment lost 7 bases, leaving 17 bases of the junction unmatched. The length of the CDR3 is 18 residues. The CDR3 loop reads CATSPAWVATSGRHEQYF. The CDR3 nucleotides read TGTGCCACCAGCCCGGCTTGGGTAGCGACTAGCGGGAGACACGAGCAGTACTTC.

This clonotype was picked up many times. This chain uses TRBV24-1 with TRBJ2-7, with 7 bases lining up with TRBD1. This CDR3 has 16 residues. The germline V gene encodes CDR1 KGHDR and CDR2 SFDVKD. J was trimmed by 2 bases and V by 4 bases; bases with no gene match: 10. CDR3 nucleotides: TGTGCCACCAGTGACCCGACAGGGTTTCGCCCCTACGAGCAGTACTTC. Translating it yields CATSDPTGFRPYEQYF.

This clonotype was counted many times. The J gene is TRBJ1-2, the V gene TRBV5-6, with D possibly matching TRBD1 (5 bases). Germline V gene lookup returns CDR1 SGHDT and CDR2 YYEEEE. This CDR3 region has 13 residues. V gave up 4 bases and J gave up 10 bases, with 17 bases separating them. The CDR3 sequence is CASSRIGGGDYTF. The CDR3 coding sequence is TGTGCCAGCAGCCGGATCGGTGGGGGAGACTACACCTTC. Complete variable domain (other parts from reference TRBV5-6 and TRBJ1-2): DAGVTQSPTHLIKTRGQQVTLRCSPKSGHDTVSWYQQALGQGPQFIFQYYEEEERQRGNFPDRFSGHQFPNYSSELNVNALLLGDSALYLCASSRIGGGDYTFGSGTRLTVV.